Presented here are 11 T cell receptor beta chains from one specimen sequenced in a study of T cell repertoires in cytomegalovirus infection. No antigens are known for them. TCRdb used MiXCR to reprocess the reads, holding one entry per CDR3 protein. Among about 900,000 distinct CDR3 sequences listed, about 33% were seen once. Material: cultured CD8+ T cells from PBMCs, obtained from culture after CMV antigen stimulation. The origin of the receptors is a human donor in good health (CMV status not recorded). Some clones in this sample may be carry-over from other donors' samples.

This clonotype was recorded only once. This may stem from a read error, because a much larger clone lies one nucleotide away. V is TRBV7-6 and J is TRBJ2-1; D is ambiguous. The CDR3 loop spans 16 amino acids. Germline V lookup: CDR1 SGHVS, CDR2 FNYEAQ. The CDR3 coding sequence is TGTGTCAGCAGCACAAATGGGCAAAGCTCCTACAATGAGCAGTTCTTC. Amino acid sequence: CVSSTNGQSSYNEQFF. Full variable domain (outside the CDR3, taken from reference TRBV7-6 and TRBJ2-1): GAGVSQSPRYKVTKRGQDVALRCDPISGHVSLYWYRQALGQGPEFLTYFNYEAQQDKSGLPNDRFSAERPEGSISTLTIQRTEQRDSAMYRCVSSTNGQSSYNEQFFGPGTRLTVL.

This clonotype has only a few counts. The chain combines TRBV7-9 with TRBJ2-2, with D perhaps matching TRBD1 (6 bases). Germline loops: CDR1 SEHNR, CDR2 FQNEAQ (reference sequence). This CDR3 is 17 amino acids long. The germline V and J ends were trimmed by 1 base and 5 bases, with 17 bases remaining between them. CDR3 in amino acids: CASSLGLRTEDTGELFF. The CDR3 DNA sequence: TGTGCCAGCAGCTTAGGATTGCGGACAGAGGATACCGGGGAGCTGTTTTTT.

This chain links TRBV19 with TRBJ1-2, with D perhaps TRBD1 (6 bases). The CDR3 runs 17 residues. Trimming pared 3 bases from V and 8 bases from J, leaving 25 bases between. CDR1 and CDR2 from the germline V gene are LNHDA and SQIVND (reference sequence). This CDR3 reads CASSIFLGRDNIKGYTF. CDR3 nucleotides: TGTGCCAGTAGTATTTTCTTAGGCCGGGACAACATCAAGGGCTACACCTTC.

This clonotype was seen only a few times. The chain couples TRBV7-6 to TRBJ2-5, with D possibly matching TRBD1 (5 bases). The germline gives CDR1 SGHVS, CDR2 FNYEAQ. The CDR3 length is 14 residues. V lost 5 bases and J lost 5, with 15 bases in between. The CDR3 spells CASSPSQDAETQYF. CDR3 in DNA: TGTGCCAGCAGCCCCTCACAGGATGCGGAGACCCAGTACTTC. Full variable domain (outside the CDR3, taken from reference TRBV7-6 and TRBJ2-5): GAGVSQSPRYKVTKRGQDVALRCDPISGHVSLYWYRQALGQGPEFLTYFNYEAQQDKSGLPNDRFSAERPEGSISTLTIQRTEQRDSAMYRCASSPSQDAETQYFGPGTRLLVL.

The chain couples TRBV12-3 or TRBV12-4 to TRBJ2-7, with 7 bases lining up with TRBD2. The CDR3 is 14 amino acids. V was clipped by 3 bases and J by 3 bases; unmatched bases: 5. The DNA of the CDR3 is TGTGCCAGCAGTTTCGCCGGGACTAACTACGAGCAGTACGTC. Translated, it gives CASSFAGTNYEQYV.

This chain joins TRBV2 and TRBJ1-2; TRBD1 aligns across 8 bases. In germline, CDR1 is SNHLY, CDR2 FYNNEI. This CDR3 comprises 12 residues. The CDR3 bases are TGTGTCAGGACCGGGGGACAGGTTGGCTACACCTTC. It codes for CVRTGGQVGYTF.

V and J are TRBV6-5 and TRBJ1-2; 9 positions match TRBD1. CDR3 size: 16 residues. Germline loops: CDR1 MNHEY, CDR2 SVGAGI. After removal of 2 bases from V and 2 bases from J, the junction contained 6 bases not matched to a gene. Here the CDR3 DNA reads TGTGCCAGCAGTTACCCCTTGGGACAGGGAAACTATGGCTACACCTTC. Its protein is CASSYPLGQGNYGYTF.

This clonotype was detected only a few times. V usage is TRBV7-9 and J usage is TRBJ1-5; D unclear. V was clipped by 6 bases and J by 4 bases, with 7 bases between them. Germline V gene data show CDR1 as SEHNR and CDR2 as FQNEAQ (reference sequence). The CDR3 is made up of 12 amino acids. The DNA for the CDR3 is TGTGCCAGCAGAATCGAGAATCAGCCCCAGCATTTT. Residues: CASRIENQPQHF.

V usage is TRBV6-5 and J usage is TRBJ2-3; 8 bases are shared with TRBD1. CDR1 is MNHEY and CDR2 is SVGAGI in the germline V gene. V lost 0 bases and J lost 3; bases outside the gene matches: 5. This CDR3 comprises 16 residues. This CDR3 is CASSYSKQGGTDTQYF. The DNA of the CDR3 is TGTGCCAGCAGTTACTCGAAACAGGGGGGAACAGATACGCAGTATTTT.

This clonotype was picked up a small number of times. The chain links TRBV28 to TRBJ2-3; 9 bases match TRBD1. Per germline, CDR1 MDHEN and CDR2 SYDVKM. The CDR3 sequence is 14 residues long. V was clipped by 6 bases and J by 5 bases; unmatched bases: 6. The DNA of the CDR3 is TGTGCCAGCAGCCCATCGACAGGGGGAGATACGCAGTATTTT. Amino acids: CASSPSTGGDTQYF.

This clonotype was observed a few times. This sequence joins TRBV6-2 or TRBV6-3 and TRBJ1-2, with 7 bases matching TRBD1. J gave up 4 bases and V 7 bases, and 6 bases lay outside the gene matches. CDR1 is MNHEY, CDR2 SVGEGT, per germline. The CDR3 extends over 13 amino acids. This chain's CDR3 is CASTPDRIYGYTF. The CDR3 DNA follows: TGTGCCAGCACTCCGGACAGGATCTATGGCTACACCTTC.